One sample yielded the 3 T cell receptor beta chains listed below, sequenced in a study of graft-versus-host responses after intestinal transplantation. Using immunoSEQ multiplex PCR, the repertoire was profiled, and TCRdb retains in-frame clones only, with some absent. The sample has roughly 9,400 clones, roughly 93% seen once. The sequencing here drew on PBMCs, taken 8 days after intestinal transplant. Receptor source: a human patient who received an intestinal transplant, so some T cells may come from the graft donor.

This clone was seen a single time. The CDR3 loop reads CASSLRQGGHEQYF. Here the CDR3 DNA reads TGTGCCAGCAGCTTGCGACAGGGGGGCCACGAGCAGTACTTC. J is TRBJ2-7 and V is TRBV4-2; 9 nucleotides agree with TRBD1. This CDR3 region has 14 residues. V was clipped by 5 bases and J by 5 bases; unmatched bases: 7. CDR1 LGHNA and CDR2 YNFKEQ come from the germline V gene.

V and J are TRBV25-1 and TRBJ1-2; 9 bases are a match to TRBD1. CDR3 length: 14 amino acids. Germline loops: CDR1 MGHDK, CDR2 SYGVNS. V dropped 2 bases and J dropped 6; count of bases not matched to a gene: 4. The CDR3 loop reads CASSELWDRDGYTF. CDR3 sequence (DNA): TGTGCCAGCAGTGAACTATGGGACAGGGATGGCTACACCTTC.

Notes on this clone: An end of the junction differs from the germline gene, which may be a read error. This sequence joins TRBV4-1 and TRBJ2-1, with TRBD1 matching over 7 bases. Germline V gene lookup returns CDR1 MGHRA and CDR2 YSYEKL. This CDR3 region has 16 residues. The CDR3 DNA is TGCGCCAGCAGCGACTTGAGACAGGGCCTCTACAATGTGCAGTTCTTC. Its protein product is CASSDLRQGLYNVQFF.